This T cell receptor (beta chain) comes out of a study of T cell clonality in common variable immunodeficiency. The sample holds many counts of this clone. The junction departs from germline at one end; a sequencing error may be responsible. The read ends 3 residues shy of where the CDR3 ends; the end is completed using the germline J gene. Germline V gene data show CDR1 as LGHNA and CDR2 as YNFKEQ. The CDR3 has 15 residues. Control and CVID samples contributed equal amounts of genomic DNA. Assay: immunoSEQ multiplex PCR; the TCRdb copy retains only in-frame clones and omits some. The sample contains approximately 51,000 clones, none occurring once; roughly 6% lies in the top ten.

This sequence originates from a person aged 18 to 70 in good health. The sequencing input was peripheral blood mononuclear cells. The chain combines TRBV4-2 with TRBJ2-3, with D possibly TRBD2 on 5 matching bases. CDR3 sequence: CASRKGAAVTDTQYF. The CDR3 bases that were read are TGCGCCAGCAGAAAGGGAGCGGCGGTCACAGATACG.